The 28 T cell receptor beta chains given below trace back to one sample, sequenced in a study of T cells after yellow fever vaccination. MiXCR, run by TCRdb on the 5' RACE reads, gives a single entry per CDR3 protein. The table has around 30,000 distinct CDR3 sequences, 5% seen once. This sample comprised CD8+ T cells sorted from PBMCs, obtained 10 days after the yellow fever booster vaccination. Every receptor here comes from a man aged 25-40 years who received the YFV17D yellow fever vaccine.

This clonotype was counted at least ten times. This sequence joins TRBV20-1 and TRBJ2-3; no reliable D call. Germline values: CDR1 DFQATT, CDR2 SNEGSKA (reference sequence). This CDR3 has 13 amino acids. V was cut by 6 bases and J by 0 bases, with 10 bases left in between. The CDR3 coding sequence is TGCAGTGCCAACTCCGGGAGCACAGATACGCAGTATTTT. It codes for CSANSGSTDTQYF.

This clonotype appeared many times. This chain uses TRBV3-1 with TRBJ2-7; the D is unclear. The CDR3 has 11 amino acids. CDR1 is LGHDT, CDR2 YNNKEL, per germline (reference sequence). V was shortened by 7 bases and J by 2 bases, with 6 bases between the two germline ends. CDR3 sequence (DNA): TGTGCCAGCATGGTGGCCTACGAGCAGTACTTC. It is translated as CASMVAYEQYF.

This clonotype came up many times. The chain uses TRBV2 and TRBJ1-2; no firm D call. The CDR3 runs 12 residues. Trimming cost V 6 bases and J 6 bases, with 11 bases left between them. Germline V gives CDR1 SNHLY, CDR2 FYNNEI. The chain's CDR3 is CASSPAGDGYTF. The CDR3 DNA sequence: TGTGCCAGCAGCCCGGCCGGGGATGGCTACACCTTC. The whole variable domain, remainder taken from reference TRBV2 and TRBJ1-2, is EPEVTQTPSHQVTQMGQEVILRCVPISNHLYFYWYRQILGQKVEFLVSFYNNEISEKSEIFDDQFSVERPDGSNFTLKIRSTKLEDSAMYFCASSPAGDGYTFGSGTRLTVV.

Remarks on this clonotype: A single base separates this from a much larger clone, so it may be a read error. The chain carries TRBV9 and TRBJ2-2; a weak D match, TRBD2 (5 bases). Germline assignment: CDR1 SGDLS and CDR2 YYNGEE. The CDR3 runs to 16 residues. CDR3 in DNA: TGTGCCGGCAGCGCAGCCGGGATCTTGAACACCGGGGAGCTGTTTTTT. The encoded protein is CAGSAAGILNTGELFF.

This clonotype has at least ten counts. The J gene is TRBJ1-1, the V gene TRBV19; possible D gene TRBD1, 5 bases. Deletions cut 5 bases from V and 4 bases from J, with 11 bases between. The length of the CDR3 is 13 residues. Germline V CDR1 and CDR2: LNHDA, SQIVND (reference sequence). The CDR3 protein is CASSYQGSTEAFF. CDR3 sequence (DNA): TGTGCCAGTAGTTACCAGGGCAGCACTGAAGCTTTCTTT.

This clonotype appeared many times. V usage is TRBV29-1 and J usage is TRBJ2-7; 10 nucleotides match TRBD2. The CDR3 is 13 residues long. From germline, CDR1 is SQVTM and CDR2 ANQGSEA. J gave up 5 bases and V 7 bases, and 8 bases lay outside the gene matches. CDR3 bases: TGCAGCGCCCGGGGGACTAGCGTCCACGAGCAGTACTTC. Translating it yields CSARGTSVHEQYF.

This clonotype is medium-sized (0.01 to 0.1%) in the sample. The CDR3 sequence is CASSLGLPPNEAFF. The CDR3, as DNA: TGTGCCAGCAGCTTAGGGCTTCCACCCAACGAAGCTTTCTTT. This sequence joins TRBV7-2 and TRBJ1-1; D not certain. The CDR3 has 14 amino acids. The germline gives CDR1 SGHTA, CDR2 FQGNSA. With 1 base removed from V and 8 bases from J, the gap between germline ends came to 14 bases.

This clonotype appeared many times. J is TRBJ2-1 and V is TRBV29-1; TRBD2 aligns across 11 bases. CDR3 length equals 15 residues. Germline V gene lookup returns CDR1 SQVTM and CDR2 ANQGSEA. V lost 7 bases, J lost 2 bases, and 7 bases stayed unmatched. CDR3 region: CSGTPSGRTYNEQFF. In DNA, the CDR3 is TGCAGCGGCACACCTAGCGGGAGGACCTACAATGAGCAGTTCTTC.

V is TRBV30 and J is TRBJ2-3; D unresolved. V shed 0 bases and J shed 6 bases, with 10 bases lying between them. Germline loops: CDR1 GTSNPN, CDR2 SVGIG (reference sequence). CDR3 length: 13 amino acids. CDR3 bases: TGTGCCTGGAGTGTTACCGCTTCCGATACGCAGTATTTT. This gives the protein CAWSVTASDTQYF.

This clonotype has at least ten counts. This chain links TRBV6-5 with TRBJ2-5, with TRBD1 identical over 11 bases. CDR1 and CDR2 from the germline V gene are MNHEY and SVGAGI. The CDR3 contains 16 residues. Germline trimming cut 2 bases from V and 3 bases from J; bases unmatched to any gene: 5. The CDR3 loop reads CASSYKGDRGEETQYF. In DNA form, the CDR3 reads TGTGCCAGCAGTTACAAGGGGGACAGGGGGGAAGAGACCCAGTACTTC.

This clonotype was picked up a small number of times. This CDR3 is CASSESYYEQYF. The CDR3 region has the DNA TGCGCCAGCAGTGAGAGTTACTACGAGCAGTACTTC. The chain is built from TRBV10-2 and TRBJ2-7, with unresolved D. This CDR3 has 12 amino acids. Germline V gene sequence: CDR1 WSHSY, CDR2 SAAADI. Trimming took off 2 bases at V and 3 bases at J, with 5 bases between the two ends.

This clonotype was recorded at least ten times. This chain connects TRBV29-1 to TRBJ2-2, with D hard to call. Trimming took off 2 bases at V and 6 bases at J, with 7 bases between the two ends. The CDR3 runs 12 residues. Germline CDR1 SQVTM, CDR2 ANQGSEA. CDR3 nucleotide sequence: TGCAGCGTTGAACAAGGGCCCGGGGAGCTGTTTTTT. Translating gives CSVEQGPGELFF.

Remarks on this clonotype: At one of its ends the junction is not consistent with the germline gene, which may arise from a read error. The rearrangement links TRBV13 to TRBJ2-7; 9 positions agree with TRBD2. This CDR3 has 16 amino acids. Looked up from germline, CDR1 is PRHDT and CDR2 is FYEKMQ (reference sequence). CDR3 nucleotides: TGTGCCATCAGCTTTGGGCTAGCGGGACTATCCTACGAGCAGTACTTC. Its protein product is CAISFGLAGLSYEQYF.

This clonotype was observed at least ten times. The chain carries TRBV12-3 or TRBV12-4 and TRBJ2-7, with TRBD2 matching 8 bases. The trim removed 6 bases at V and 4 bases at J, leaving 8 bases unmatched. This CDR3 comprises 14 residues. Written as DNA, the CDR3 is TGTGCCAGCAGACATACTAGCGGAGGATACGAGCAGTACTTC. Protein sequence: CASRHTSGGYEQYF.

This clonotype was found many times. The chain has TRBV2 and TRBJ1-5; possibly TRBD1 for D (5 bases). There are 14 residues in the CDR3. Trimming removed 6 bases from V and 5 bases from J, with 14 bases in between. Germline CDR1 SNHLY, CDR2 FYNNEI. CDR3 amino acids: CASRDTLGHQPQHF. CDR3 nucleotide sequence: TGTGCCAGCAGGGACACTCTAGGACATCAGCCCCAGCATTTT.

The table lists this clonotype with many counts. The chain carries TRBV7-2 and TRBJ1-6; no clear D gene. Germline V gene data show CDR1 as SGHTA and CDR2 as FQGNSA. V shed 5 bases and J shed 9 bases, with 8 bases lying between them. The CDR3 length is 12 residues. CDR3 sequence (DNA): TGTGCCAGCAGCCTGGGGAGTTCACCCCTCCACTTT. As protein: CASSLGSSPLHF.

This clonotype occurred many times. This rearrangement joins TRBV19 to TRBJ2-2; either TRBD1 or TRBD2 may supply D (5 bases each). The CDR3 length is 12 residues. CDR1 is LNHDA, CDR2 SQIVND, per germline (reference sequence). V was cut by 9 bases and J by 6 bases, with 11 bases left in between. For the CDR3, the DNA is TGTGCCAGACCCGGGGCGCCCGGGGAGCTGTTTTTT. Translation: CARPGAPGELFF.

This clonotype was seen at least ten times. This rearrangement joins TRBV7-8 to TRBJ2-6; D is uncertain. V lost 2 bases and J 4 bases, leaving 9 bases between the germline ends. The CDR3 totals 15 residues. Germline V gives CDR1 SGHVS, CDR2 FQNEAQ. As DNA, the CDR3 is TGTGCCAGCAGCTTATACGACGGAGGGGCCAACGTCCTGACTTTC. Translating it yields CASSLYDGGANVLTF.

This clonotype was counted ten times or more. V is TRBV12-3 or TRBV12-4 and J is TRBJ2-4, with 11 bases fitting TRBD2. The CDR3 loop spans 20 amino acids. V lost 6 bases and J lost 0; bases outside the gene matches: 16. This CDR3 is CASRILLAGAPGRAKNIQYF. The CDR3 bases are TGTGCCAGCAGGATCTTACTAGCGGGAGCCCCGGGGCGAGCCAAAAACATTCAGTACTTC.

This clonotype was counted at least ten times. V usage is TRBV19 and J usage is TRBJ2-1, with D perhaps matching TRBD1 (5 bases). Germline CDR1 and CDR2: LNHDA and SQIVND (reference sequence). The ends were cut back, 2 bases at V and 7 bases at J, with 9 bases in the middle. The CDR3 covers 13 residues. CDR3 in DNA: TGTGCCAGTAGTATAAGACAGATGAATGAGCAGTTCTTC. It codes for CASSIRQMNEQFF.

This clonotype was detected ten times or more. This sequence joins TRBV19 and TRBJ2-7; D is ambiguous. Germline assignment: CDR1 LNHDA and CDR2 SQIVND (reference sequence). Trimming removed 3 bases at V and 0 bases at J, with 12 bases between. CDR3 length: 15 residues. This CDR3 is CASSIFLGSSYEQYF. In nucleotides, the CDR3 is TGTGCCAGTAGTATTTTCCTCGGAAGCTCCTACGAGCAGTACTTC.

In its sample, this clonotype was seen many times. The chain is built from TRBV29-1 and TRBJ2-5; 12 nucleotides agree with TRBD1. The CDR3 is 18 residues long. Germline V CDR1 and CDR2: SQVTM, ANQGSEA. V lost 4 bases, J lost 5 bases, and 17 bases stayed unmatched. The CDR3, as DNA: TGCAGCGTTGGTCCGGACGGGACAGGGGGCAGCATTAGTGAGACCCAGTACTTC. This codes for CSVGPDGTGGSISETQYF.

This clonotype was counted many times. V usage is TRBV6-4 and J usage is TRBJ1-1, with D perhaps matching TRBD1 (5 bases). V dropped 2 bases and J dropped 2 bases, with 6 bases sitting between them. CDR1 is MRHNA and CDR2 is SNTAGT in the germline V gene. CDR3 size: 13 residues. The CDR3 protein is CASSDRDNTEAFF. In nucleotides, the CDR3 is TGTGCCAGCAGTGACCGGGACAACACTGAAGCTTTCTTT.

This clonotype was counted at least ten times. This chain joins TRBV5-1 and TRBJ2-7, with 8 bases fitting TRBD2. CDR3 length: 16 amino acids. Germline V lookup: CDR1 SGHRS, CDR2 YFSETQ. V was pared by 3 bases and J by 0 bases, with 8 bases of the junction left unmatched. CDR3 in amino acids: CASSSTGLDVSYEQYF. Here the CDR3 DNA reads TGCGCCAGCAGCTCTACGGGACTAGATGTCTCCTACGAGCAGTACTTC.

This clonotype was detected ten times or more. The rearrangement uses TRBV20-1 and TRBJ2-7; D may be TRBD1 (6 bases). This CDR3 has 15 amino acids. In germline, CDR1 is DFQATT, CDR2 SNEGSKA (reference sequence). V lost 1 base to trimming and J lost 3 bases, with 16 bases between them. The CDR3 reads CSARVPTGLFYEQYF. The CDR3 coding sequence is TGCAGTGCTAGAGTCCCGACAGGCCTTTTCTACGAGCAGTACTTC.

The table lists this clonotype with many counts. The chain has TRBV10-3 and TRBJ2-2; D remains unclear. Germline-derived CDR1 and CDR2 are ENHRY and SYGVKD. V lost 7 bases, J lost 4 bases, and 7 bases lay in between. There are 12 residues in the CDR3. The chain's CDR3 is CAITRLTGELFF. The CDR3 bases are TGTGCCATCACTCGTCTCACCGGGGAGCTGTTTTTT.

This clonotype was seen many times. This chain connects TRBV13 to TRBJ2-1; a possible D gene is TRBD1 (5 bases). Trimming pared 3 bases from V and 10 bases from J, leaving 7 bases between. The CDR3 loop spans 11 amino acids. Looked up from germline, CDR1 is PRHDT and CDR2 is FYEKMQ (reference sequence). The CDR3 sequence: CASSFRAEQFF. The CDR3 DNA reads TGTGCCAGCAGCTTCAGGGCGGAGCAGTTCTTC.

Ten or more counts support this clonotype. The chain carries TRBV5-1 and TRBJ2-2; tentatively, D is TRBD1 or TRBD2 (5 bases each). In germline, CDR1 is SGHRS, CDR2 YFSETQ. CDR3 length: 17 amino acids. V lost 0 bases to trimming and J lost 6 bases, with 18 bases between them. The CDR3 reads CASSLAPGRRPAGELFF. The CDR3 DNA sequence: TGCGCCAGCAGCTTGGCCCCGGGACGCCGACCGGCCGGGGAGCTGTTTTTT.